A single T cell receptor beta chain is shown here with its context. Profiling relied on immunoSEQ multiplex PCR, and the TCRdb table lists in-frame clones only, not all of them. The sample lists just over 250,000 clones, around 84% occurring once. CDR3 length equals 17 residues. CDR1 and CDR2 (germline): LNHNV, YYDKDF (reference sequence). Trimming removed 2 bases from V and 0 bases from J; junction bases left unmatched: 8. Ages ranged from roughly 18 to 100 years, with residence in about two dozen US areas. The source of the sample is a study of blood T cell repertoires in COVID-19. About the study: PBMCs, B-cell-depleted T cells, or T cells were the source of the cDNA or gDNA that made up the material.

Sample: PBMCs or T cells enriched from blood (not recorded which). The sequence derives from a man between 25 and 39 years old with acute COVID-19. V and J are TRBV15 and TRBJ2-3, with 7 bases that match TRBD2. The CDR3 DNA reads as TGTGCCACCAGCAGAACCCCTGGGCGGGGGAGCACAGATACGCAGTATTTT. Amino acid sequence: CATSRTPGRGSTDTQYF.